These 10 T cell receptor delta chains came from one sample sequenced in a study of DNA immune sequencing with unique molecular identifiers. A 32-plex genomic DNA assay used primers for all 8 TRDV and 4 TRDJ genes. The library had 12-nucleotide UMIs introduced over approximately 3 barcoding cycles, then a second adapter PCR. TCRdb re-called the multiplex PCR reads with CATT. Found here are about 4,500 delta-chain clones, roughly 12% of them singletons; the top ten hold about 50%. The source material was gamma-delta T cells enriched from blood buffy coat, or unenriched PBMCs (not recorded which). All receptors come from a human donor in good health.

This clone occurred a few times. The likely explanation is a read error, given a far larger clone one base away. The same CDR3 also results from other DNA sequences found in this sample. The chain has TRDV2 and TRDJ3, with TRDD3 matching over 7 bases. The ends lost 3 bases at V and 0 bases at J; junction bases unmatched: 19. Germline values: CDR1 GEAIGNYY, CDR2 EKD. This CDR3 region has 22 residues. CDR3 sequence reads: CACDPTGVGGPESSWDTRQMFF. The DNA of the CDR3 is TGTGCCTGTGACCCAACCGGGGTTGGGGGACCTGAGAGCTCCTGGGACACCCGACAGATGTTTTTC.

Many counts were recorded for this clone. J is TRDJ1 and V is TRDV3; 10 nucleotides agree with TRDD3. CDR1 and CDR2 from the germline V gene are TVYSNPD and GDNSRS (reference sequence). CDR3 length equals 19 residues. V shed 1 base and J 3 bases; nucleotides not matched to a gene: 20. CDR3 bases: TGTGCCTTTATGCCGCCTTCCAACCTACTGGGGGATGGTCCCGATAAACTCATCTTT. This gives the protein CAFMPPSNLLGDGPDKLIF.

This clone was found a few times. TCRdb attributes to this sequence the protein of a much larger clone, which differs from the DNA translation at residue 6; a read error is likely, and the protein displayed is translated from the DNA. This sequence joins TRDV2 and TRDJ1; possibly TRDD3 for D (6 bases). The V gene's germline CDR1 is GEAIGNYY and CDR2 EKD. The CDR3 sequence is 15 residues long. V shed 0 bases and J shed 0 bases, with 10 bases lying between them. DNA for the CDR3: TGTGCCTGTGACACCGAAGGGGGAAACACCGATAAACTCATCTTT. The encoded protein is CACDTEGGNTDKLIF.

This clone has more than one count but fewer than ten. The amino acid sequence in TCRdb belongs to a much larger clone and departs from this DNA's translation at residue 4, likely a sequencing read error; the sequence shown is translated from the DNA. V gene TRDV2 combines with J gene TRDJ1, with TRDD3 identical over 9 bases. Germline-derived CDR1 and CDR2 are GEAIGNYY and EKD. CDR3 length: 19 amino acids. The CDR3 spells CACATLSLLGEEYTDKLIF. CDR3 bases: TGTGCCTGTGCCACCTTGTCTTTACTGGGGGAAGAGTACACCGATAAACTCATCTTT.

This clone was observed a handful of times. A read error likely explains why the TCRdb protein, taken from a much larger clone, differs from this DNA's translation at residue 10; the protein shown is translated from the DNA. The chain is built from TRDV2 and TRDJ2; D is perhaps TRDD3 (6 bases). The V gene lost 0 bases and the J gene lost 6 bases, with 19 bases spanning the gap. Germline-derived CDR1 and CDR2 are GEAIGNYY and EKD. CDR3 size: 17 residues. The CDR3 is CACDTGLGGREAAQLFF. For the CDR3, the DNA is TGTGCCTGTGACACCGGGCTAGGGGGACGCGAGGCAGCACAACTCTTCTTT.

This clone appeared a few times. TCRdb's protein for this DNA is that of a much larger clone and differs from the translation at residue 6, likely a read error; the protein shown is the DNA translation. The chain is built from TRDV2 and TRDJ1; 7 nucleotides line up with TRDD3. The V gene's germline CDR1 is GEAIGNYY and CDR2 EKD. The CDR3 runs to 17 residues. Trimming removed 1 base from V and 0 bases from J; junction bases left unmatched: 10. The CDR3 DNA reads as TGTGCCTGTGACACTCAGGGGGATGGAAAGTACACCGATAAACTCATCTTT. Protein sequence: CACDTQGDGKYTDKLIF.

This clone was counted many times. V and J are TRDV2 and TRDJ1; TRDD3 matches 7 bases. The CDR3 totals 17 residues. With V trimmed by 1 base and J by 4 bases, 14 bases remained unmatched. Germline V gene data show CDR1 as GEAIGNYY and CDR2 as EKD. The CDR3 protein is CACDTGYWGWRGDKLIF. In DNA, the CDR3 is TGTGCCTGTGACACGGGGTACTGGGGATGGCGGGGCGATAAACTCATCTTT.

This clone was seen only a few times. This probably arose from a read error, given a far larger clone one base away. Within the sample, other DNA sequences also encode this same CDR3. This chain uses TRDV2 with TRDJ1; 9 bases align to TRDD3. The CDR3 sequence is 19 residues long. The germline V gene has CDR1 GEAIGNYY and CDR2 EKD. Trimming at V came to 0 bases and at J to 0 bases, leaving 13 bases not matched to a gene. CDR3 loop: CACDTLSLLGEEYTDKLIF. The CDR3 region has the DNA TGTGCCTGTGACACCTTGTCCTTACTGGGGGAAGAGTACACCGATAAACTCATCTTT.

Worth noting for this clone: This likely traces to a read error, being one base from a far larger clone. Other DNA sequences in this specimen translate into the identical CDR3. V and J are TRDV2 and TRDJ1; D call uncertain. V shed 3 bases and J shed 0 bases, with 16 bases lying between them. Per the germline V gene, CDR1 is GEAIGNYY and CDR2 is EKD. The CDR3 totals 16 residues. The CDR3 sequence: CACDPLGVTNTDKLIF. CDR3 bases: TGTGCCTGTGACCCCCTAGGGGTTACAAACACCGATAAACTCATCTTT.

The sample holds a few counts of this clone. TCRdb's protein, taken from a much larger clone, differs from this DNA's translation at residue 15, likely owing to a read error; the protein displayed comes from the DNA. The CDR3 loop reads CACDTVATGGYGGYSDKLIF. The DNA of the CDR3 is TGTGCCTGTGACACCGTCGCTACTGGGGGATACGGAGGGTACTCCGATAAACTCATCTTT. V is TRDV2 and J is TRDJ1, with 13 bases lining up with TRDD3. V dropped 0 bases and J dropped 3; count of bases not matched to a gene: 15. The germline gives CDR1 GEAIGNYY, CDR2 EKD. The CDR3 runs 20 residues.